This T cell receptor beta chain was recovered during a study of identical twins. Notes on the study in general: Sequences that were out-of-frame, alpha and twin-shared displayed an excess of low generation probability.

Germline CDR1 MNHNS, CDR2 SASEGT. Trimming took 6 bases from V and 2 from J; bases not matched to a gene: 19. CDR3 length: 18 residues. After template switching added a universal primer site, the resulting cDNA carried unique molecular identifiers. TCRdb itself ran the 5' RACE reads through MiXCR, one entry per CDR3 protein. The profile shows 410,000 or so distinct CDR3 sequences, 15% to 20% of them singletons. This clonotype has a count of ten or more. What it binds is not known. The receptor's source is a man aged 50 to 60 in good health. The sequenced sample was naive T cells sorted from blood. This chain connects TRBV6-1 to TRBJ2-7, with 7 bases matching TRBD1. In DNA, the CDR3 is TGTGCCAGCAGCAACCGGCGGACAGGCGTCCAACTTACCTACGAGCAGTACTTC. Translated: CASSNRRTGVQLTYEQYF.